The following is a T cell receptor beta chain sequence with its context. As yet, its antigen is unknown. This sample stems from a study of blood T cells in healthy people across ages. Study outcomes and limitations: CMV status of donors was not determined, possibly confounding expanded clonotype changes.

The CDR3 consists of 14 residues. Germline V gene sequence: CDR1 SGHDN, CDR2 FVKESK. V was pared by 4 bases and J by 3 bases, with 12 bases between. Sample-barcoded 5' priming and a J-beta primer mix drove a second PCR of about 6 to 11 cycles. TCRdb re-called the 5' RACE reads with MiXCR, one entry per CDR3 protein. The table lists around 500,000 distinct CDR3 sequences, around a quarter of them singletons. This same sample was also part of a study on T cells of mothers and their children. That report notes: The cDNA synthesis received all extracted RNA, at about 1.5 ug per 15 ul.

This chain joins TRBV14 and TRBJ1-2, with D maybe TRBD1 (5 bases). The origin of this receptor is a boy between 2 and 10 years old in good health. Material for sequencing was blood. This chain's CDR3 is CASSRGGRDYGYTF. CDR3 coding DNA: TGTGCCAGCAGCCGGGGCGGCAGGGACTATGGCTACACCTTC.